The 26 T cell receptor beta chains below were found in one sample sequenced in a study of blood T cells in healthy people across ages. Next came a second PCR, run for about 6 to 12 cycles, which used a sample-barcoded 5' primer along with a J-beta primer mix. TCRdb reprocessed the 5' RACE reads with MiXCR, giving one entry per CDR3 protein. This sample has over 600,000 distinct CDR3 sequences, with approximately 53% found just once. Sequenced material: blood. All receptors come from a man aged 35-49 years in good health.

This chain connects TRBV7-2 to TRBJ1-4, with D unresolved. The CDR3 spans 14 residues. The V end was cut by 1 base, the J end by 5 bases, with 8 bases between. Per germline, CDR1 SGHTA and CDR2 FQGNSA. The CDR3 DNA reads TGTGCCAGCAGCTTAGGAGGGCCGAATGAAAAACTGTTTTTT. Protein product: CASSLGGPNEKLFF.

Points on this clonotype: The junction shows a germline mismatch at one end, possibly a read error. The chain uses TRBV6-5 and TRBJ1-2, with 7 bases aligning to TRBD1. Germline V CDR1 and CDR2: MNHEY, SVGAGI. CDR3 length: 17 amino acids. In nucleotides, the CDR3 is TGTGCCAGCAGTTACTTAGGCCAGGGGGTCAATTACTATGGCTGCACCTTC. Its protein is CASSYLGQGVNYYGCTF.

The chain links TRBV28 to TRBJ1-2; 8 bases align to TRBD1. In germline, CDR1 is MDHEN, CDR2 SYDVKM. The CDR3 has 15 amino acids. The V gene end was trimmed by 3 bases and the J gene end by 6 bases; junction bases not matched to a gene: 9. The CDR3 loop reads CASSLTQGAWNGYTF. The CDR3 DNA is TGTGCCAGCAGTTTGACCCAGGGGGCCTGGAATGGCTACACCTTC.

The genes are TRBV11-2 and TRBJ2-1; D might be TRBD2 (7 bases). In germline, CDR1 is SGHAT, CDR2 FQNNGV. This CDR3 spans 15 amino acids. V gave up 5 bases and J gave up 5 bases, with 16 bases separating them. The DNA of the CDR3 is TGTGCCAGCAGCCTAGGGGGGGGCAGCCACAATGAGCAGTTCTTC. It codes for CASSLGGGSHNEQFF. Drawing the rest from reference TRBV11-2 and TRBJ2-1, the complete variable domain is EAGVAQSPRYKIIEKRQSVAFWCNPISGHATLYWYQQILGQGPKLLIQFQNNGVVDDSQLPKDRFSAERLKGVDSTLKIQPAKLEDSAVYLCASSLGGGSHNEQFFGPGTRLTVL.

In this sample, this clonotype turned up a few times. V is TRBV10-3 and J is TRBJ2-7, with 8 bases matching TRBD2. This CDR3 has 17 amino acids. Germline V gene sequence: CDR1 ENHRY, CDR2 SYGVKD. The junction had 9 bases not matched to a gene; V was cut back by 0 bases and J by 2 bases. CDR3 DNA: TGTGCCATCAGTGAGTCTGAATGGCGGGGGGATGCCTACGAGCAGTACTTC. It translates to CAISESEWRGDAYEQYF.

The chain couples TRBV15 to TRBJ1-1; TRBD1 is a possible D gene (6 bases). This CDR3 is 14 amino acids long. Germline V CDR1 and CDR2: LNHNV, YYDKDF (reference sequence). Trimming shortened V by 8 bases and J by 7 bases, and 20 bases separated the two germline ends. CDR3 sequence: CATSGVQGSFEAFF. In nucleotides, the CDR3 is TGTGCCACCTCGGGAGTACAGGGCAGTTTTGAAGCTTTCTTT. Together with reference TRBV15 and TRBJ1-1, the CDR3 gives the full variable domain: DAMVIQNPRYQVTQFGKPVTLSCSQTLNHNVMYWYQQKSSQAPKLLFHYYDKDFNNEADTPDNFQSRRPNTSFCFLDIRSPGLGDTAMYLCATSGVQGSFEAFFGQGTRLTVV.

This clonotype has only a few counts. J is TRBJ2-1 and V is TRBV24-1, with D uncertain. The V gene's germline CDR1 is KGHDR and CDR2 SFDVKD. CDR3 length equals 13 residues. V was cut by 9 bases and J by 8 bases, with 16 bases left in between. CDR3 nucleotide sequence: TGTGCCACCCAAACGGCTTCCCCGGATGAGCAGTTCTTC. Its translation: CATQTASPDEQFF.

CDR3 protein: CASNDRGSRDEQYF. For the CDR3, the DNA is TGTGCCAGCAATGACAGGGGATCTCGGGACGAGCAGTACTTC. This chain uses TRBV6-2 or TRBV6-3 with TRBJ2-4; 8 bases agree with TRBD1. The closer fit of TRBJ2-7 to the DNA end suggests the J call may be wrong. Germline V gene data show CDR1 as MNHEY and CDR2 as SVGEGT. CDR3 size: 14 residues.

In this sample, this clonotype turned up a few times. J is TRBJ1-6 and V is TRBV4-3; TRBD1 is a possible D gene (6 bases). The CDR3 sequence is 17 residues long. Germline values: CDR1 LGHNA, CDR2 YSLEER. Between the trimmed V and J ends, which lost 0 bases and 4 bases, there was a span of 13 bases. In DNA form, the CDR3 reads TGCGCCAGCAGCCAAGAGTCTCCAGGGGCGTATAATTCACCCCTCCACTTT. Its translation is CASSQESPGAYNSPLHF.

J is TRBJ1-4 and V is TRBV6-1; D remains ambiguous. Germline loops: CDR1 MNHNS, CDR2 SASEGT. The CDR3 sequence is 15 residues long. Trimming pared 2 bases from V and 4 bases from J, leaving 11 bases between. DNA for the CDR3: TGTGCCAGCAGTGAATCCGGGGATGGTAATGAAAAACTGTTTTTT. As protein: CASSESGDGNEKLFF.

The chain is built from TRBV4-3 and TRBJ2-3, with 8 bases matching TRBD2. The CDR3 is made up of 15 amino acids. The V gene end was trimmed by 1 base and the J gene end by 0 bases; junction bases not matched to a gene: 0. From germline, CDR1 is LGHNA and CDR2 YSLEER. The CDR3 DNA follows: TGCGCCAGCAGCCAAGCGGGAGGGAGCACAGATACGCAGTATTTT. The encoded protein is CASSQAGGSTDTQYF.

CDR3 loop: CATSSSGQGAGSNQPQHF. As DNA, the CDR3 is TGTGCCACCAGCAGCTCGGGACAGGGGGCAGGTAGCAATCAGCCCCAGCATTTT. The chain uses TRBV15 and TRBJ1-5; TRBD1 matches at 12 bases. Germline CDR1 and CDR2: LNHNV and YYDKDF (reference sequence). V was pared by 3 bases and J by 0 bases, with 6 bases of the junction left unmatched. This CDR3 spans 18 amino acids. Full variable domain (rest looked up from reference TRBV15 and TRBJ1-5): DAMVIQNPRYQVTQFGKPVTLSCSQTLNHNVMYWYQQKSSQAPKLLFHYYDKDFNNEADTPDNFQSRRPNTSFCFLDIRSPGLGDTAMYLCATSSSGQGAGSNQPQHFGDGTRLSIL.

This sequence joins TRBV7-2 and TRBJ2-1; D is undetermined. The CDR3 runs to 12 residues. V was cut by 6 bases and J by 10 bases, with 13 bases left in between. Germline CDR1 SGHTA, CDR2 FQGNSA. Written as DNA, the CDR3 is TGTGCCAGCAGTTTCCCAGTGAGGGAGCAGTTCTTC. As protein: CASSFPVREQFF.

Written as DNA, the CDR3 is TGCAGTGCTATGGCGACTAGCGGAAACAATGAGCAGTTCTTC. It codes for CSAMATSGNNEQFF. This chain links TRBV20-1 with TRBJ2-1; 9 bases are a match to TRBD2. Looked up from germline, CDR1 is DFQATT and CDR2 is SNEGSKA (reference sequence). The CDR3 covers 14 residues. After removal of 4 bases from V and 5 bases from J, the junction contained 6 bases not matched to a gene.

The chain couples TRBV15 to TRBJ2-1; D may be TRBD2 (6 bases). The CDR3 is 17 residues long. Trimming took off 3 bases at V and 9 bases at J, with 24 bases between the two ends. The V gene's germline CDR1 is LNHNV and CDR2 YYDKDF (reference sequence). CDR3 DNA: TGTGCCACCAGCAGCCTCCTAGCGTCCCCCGTGAACGGTGAGCAGTTCTTC. Translated, it gives CATSSLLASPVNGEQFF.

The chain has TRBV14 and TRBJ2-7, with D perhaps TRBD1 (6 bases). Trimming pared 5 bases from V and 3 bases from J, leaving 11 bases between. CDR1 is SGHDN, CDR2 FVKESK, per germline. The CDR3 consists of 13 residues. CDR3 loop: CASSITGYYEQYF. CDR3 bases: TGTGCCAGCAGCATTACAGGGTACTACGAGCAGTACTTC. Full variable domain (outside the CDR3, taken from reference TRBV14 and TRBJ2-7): EAGVTQFPSHSVIEKGQTVTLRCDPISGHDNLYWYRRVMGKEIKFLLHFVKESKQDESGMPNNRFLAERTGGTYSTLKVQPAELEDSGVYFCASSITGYYEQYFGPGTRLTVT.

This chain connects TRBV15 to TRBJ2-6, with 7 bases lining up with TRBD1. Germline V gene data show CDR1 as LNHNV and CDR2 as YYDKDF (reference sequence). The CDR3 is 17 residues long. The V and J ends lost 7 bases and 0 bases, in that order; junction bases with no gene match: 9. The CDR3 region is CATTLDRSPSGANVLTF. Here the CDR3 DNA reads TGTGCCACCACCCTGGACAGGTCTCCCTCTGGGGCCAACGTCCTGACTTTC.

This clonotype was observed a handful of times. The chain has TRBV6-1 and TRBJ2-1; the match to TRBD1 covers 7 bases. The CDR3 contains 16 residues. V shed 7 bases, J shed 4 bases, and the junction held 13 bases outside the gene matches. The germline gives CDR1 MNHNS, CDR2 SASEGT. DNA of the CDR3: TGTGCCAGCAAACCGTTAGGGACAGCTTCTTACAATGAGCAGTTCTTC. Its translation is CASKPLGTASYNEQFF.

The chain carries TRBV12-3 or TRBV12-4 and TRBJ1-1; D gene unclear. Trimming cost V 2 bases and J 1 base, with 8 bases left between them. There are 14 residues in the CDR3. The CDR3 sequence is CASSLQATNTEAFF. CDR3 bases: TGTGCCAGCAGTTTACAGGCCACGAACACTGAAGCTTTCTTT.

The V call is TRBV5-5, the J call TRBJ2-4; TRBD1 or TRBD2 may be the D gene (5 bases each). Between the trimmed V and J ends, which lost 4 bases and 7 bases, there was a span of 21 bases. The CDR3 is made up of 16 amino acids. Per germline, CDR1 SGHKS and CDR2 YYEKEE (reference sequence). The CDR3: CASSPEGGAGDNIQYF. CDR3 coding DNA: TGTGCCAGCAGCCCCGAGGGTGGGGCCGGGGATAACATTCAGTACTTC.

The chain is built from TRBV14 and TRBJ2-1; the D is unclear. V dropped 2 bases and J dropped 10 bases, with 18 bases sitting between them. The CDR3 is 15 amino acids. Looked up from germline, CDR1 is SGHDN and CDR2 is FVKESK. Here the CDR3 reads CASSQRFGETEEQFF. CDR3 nucleotides: TGTGCCAGCAGCCAAAGATTTGGCGAGACGGAGGAGCAGTTCTTC.

Concerning this clonotype: This may be a read error, as it is one base from a much larger clone. V and J are TRBV27 and TRBJ1-5; TRBD1 matches at 9 bases. The germline V gene has CDR1 MNHEY and CDR2 SMNVEV (reference sequence). CDR3 length: 14 residues. CDR3 sequence: CVSSPGQGNQPQHF. The CDR3 DNA reads as TGTGTCAGCAGCCCCGGACAGGGGAATCAGCCCCAGCATTTT.

This clonotype has more than one count but fewer than ten. The CDR3, as DNA: TGTGCCACCAAGGCAGGGGGATTGAATGAGCAGTTCTTC. This codes for CATKAGGLNEQFF. This chain connects TRBV24-1 to TRBJ2-1; 7 positions agree with TRBD1. This CDR3 comprises 13 residues. CDR1 and CDR2 (germline): KGHDR, SFDVKD. V shed 8 bases, J shed 7 bases, and the junction held 7 bases outside the gene matches.

The V call is TRBV14, the J call TRBJ2-4, with D possibly being TRBD1 (6 bases). TRBJ2-5 explains the end of the DNA better; the J call may be wrong. Looked up from germline, CDR1 is SGHDN and CDR2 is FVKESK. The CDR3 runs to 16 residues. The CDR3 spells CASSQGAQTGEETQYF. Written as DNA, the CDR3 is TGTGCCAGCAGCCAAGGGGCCCAGACAGGCGAAGAGACCCAGTACTTC.

This clonotype was seen just once. J is TRBJ2-5 and V is TRBV7-2; TRBD2 matches at 9 bases. The CDR3 has 15 residues. The ends lost 5 bases at V and 4 bases at J; junction bases unmatched: 8. Germline-derived CDR1 and CDR2 are SGHTA and FQGNSA. The CDR3 here is CASSEVGTSRETQYF. The CDR3 bases are TGTGCCAGCAGCGAAGTAGGGACTAGCCGAGAGACCCAGTACTTC.

This chain joins TRBV20-1 and TRBJ1-5; no clear D gene. The germline CDR1 and CDR2 sequences are DFQATT and SNEGSKA (reference sequence). CDR3 length: 16 residues. V dropped 1 base and J dropped 2 bases, with 15 bases sitting between them. The CDR3: CSARAVWDRGNQPQHF. In DNA, the CDR3 is TGCAGTGCTAGAGCGGTGTGGGATCGAGGCAATCAGCCCCAGCATTTT.